This T cell receptor beta chain was sequenced for a study of blood T cells in healthy people across ages. Whole-study findings and limits: PBMCs went unsorted, and a conclusive naive versus antigen-experienced comparison was therefore prevented.

This clonotype was detected only once. Its antigen is not identified. The length of the CDR3 is 14 residues. The germline V and J ends were trimmed by 6 bases and 2 bases, with 11 bases remaining between them. The germline V gene encodes CDR1 MNHEY and CDR2 SVGAGI. The authors ran a second PCR of about 6 to 11 cycles using a sample-barcoded 5' primer and a J-beta primer mix. Via MiXCR, TCRdb re-called the 5' RACE reads, giving one row per CDR3 protein. The sample lists around 1,100,000 distinct CDR3 sequences, under 40% occurring once. The V gene is TRBV6-5, the J gene TRBJ2-4; perhaps TRBD1 as D (6 bases). The origin of this receptor is a young man in good health. The material sequenced was blood. The CDR3, as DNA: TGTGCCAGCAGGAGGACAGTCACCAAAAACATTCAGTACTTC. Encoded protein: CASRRTVTKNIQYF.